This T cell receptor beta chain originates from a study of spatial heterogeneity in lung cancer. TCRdb reanalysed the 5' RACE reads using MiXCR and keeps one entry per CDR3 protein. This sample yields about 40,000 distinct CDR3 sequences, of which less than 5.5% are seen a single time; about a quarter belongs to the top ten. The V gene's germline CDR1 is SGHAT and CDR2 FQDESV (reference sequence). This CDR3 has 21 residues. V was clipped by 1 base and J by 1 base; unmatched bases: 19. Stated time point: sample taken at primary tumor resection. No cell sorting; template was whole RNA from tumor, lung tissue or PBMC.

This TCR was sampled from a female donor with early-stage non-small cell lung cancer. This rearrangement joins TRBV11-1 to TRBJ2-3; 8 nucleotides line up with TRBD1. The starting material was PBMCs, obtained at surgery. In DNA form, the CDR3 reads TGTGCCAGCAGCTTAGGGAGAGGCGGGACAGGCGGAACCTACGGCACAGATACGCAGTATTTT. Protein product: CASSLGRGGTGGTYGTDTQYF.